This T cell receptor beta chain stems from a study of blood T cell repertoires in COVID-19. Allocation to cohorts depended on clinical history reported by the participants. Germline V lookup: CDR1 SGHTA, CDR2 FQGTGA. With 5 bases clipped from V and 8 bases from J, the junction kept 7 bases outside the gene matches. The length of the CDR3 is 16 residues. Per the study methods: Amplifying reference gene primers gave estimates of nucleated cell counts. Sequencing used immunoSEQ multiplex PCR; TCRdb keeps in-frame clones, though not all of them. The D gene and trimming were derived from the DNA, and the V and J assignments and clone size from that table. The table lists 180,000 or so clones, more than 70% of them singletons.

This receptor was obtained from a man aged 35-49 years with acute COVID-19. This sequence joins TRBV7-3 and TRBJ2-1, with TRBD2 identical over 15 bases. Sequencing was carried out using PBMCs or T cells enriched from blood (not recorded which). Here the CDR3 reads CASSPHGLAGGDEQFF. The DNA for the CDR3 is TGTGCCAGCAGCCCCCATGGACTAGCGGGAGGGGATGAGCAGTTCTTC.